Each of the 26 T cell receptor beta chains below was sequenced from the same sample in a study of blood T cells in healthy people across ages. Primed by a sample-barcoded 5' primer and a J-beta primer mix, a second PCR proceeded for 7 to 11 cycles. TCRdb recomputed calls from the 5' RACE reads with MiXCR, one row per CDR3 protein. The sample holds just under 750,000 distinct CDR3 sequences, 22% seen once. Sequencing was carried out using blood. These receptors were obtained from a man aged 70 or older in good health.

About this clonotype: This CDR3 fails to terminate in the conserved phenylalanine or tryptophan, so it likely reflects a read error. V usage is TRBV7-9 and J usage is TRBJ1-2; D call uncertain. The CDR3 contains 12 residues. V gave up 4 bases and J gave up 10 bases, with 13 bases separating them. CDR1 is SEHNR, CDR2 FQNEAQ, per germline (reference sequence). The CDR3 loop reads CASSSSVGFYTL. The CDR3 coding sequence is TGTGCCAGCAGCTCTAGTGTTGGGTTCTACACCCTC.

This rearrangement joins TRBV12-3 or TRBV12-4 to TRBJ1-2, with 8 bases lining up with TRBD1. V lost 8 bases and J lost 7; bases outside the gene matches: 12. The CDR3 covers 14 residues. CDR3 protein: CASVFQGAAGGYTF. As DNA, the CDR3 is TGTGCCAGCGTGTTTCAGGGGGCGGCCGGTGGCTACACCTTC.

This chain joins TRBV4-1 and TRBJ2-7; tentative D call: TRBD2 (6 bases). CDR1 is MGHRA, CDR2 YSYEKL, per germline. The CDR3 has 13 amino acids. The V end lost 0 bases, the J end lost 4 bases, and 7 bases lay between the germline ends. The CDR3 loop is CASSQEEGYEQYF. The CDR3, as DNA: TGCGCCAGCAGCCAAGAGGAGGGTTACGAGCAGTACTTC.

CDR3 sequence reads: CASSAAGQHSEAFF. The CDR3 DNA sequence: TGTGCCAGCAGCGCCGCGGGGCAACATTCTGAAGCTTTCTTT. This chain uses TRBV9 with TRBJ1-1; TRBD1 might be the D (5 bases). The V and J ends lost 3 bases and 6 bases respectively, with 15 bases between them. Germline CDR1 and CDR2: SGDLS and YYNGEE. CDR3 length: 14 amino acids.

The V and J genes are TRBV20-1 and TRBJ2-5; D possibly corresponds to TRBD1 (5 bases). Trimming shortened V by 5 bases and J by 2 bases, and 9 bases separated the two germline ends. The CDR3 length is 12 residues. In germline, CDR1 is DFQATT, CDR2 SNEGSKA (reference sequence). CDR3 sequence: CSAQDIQETQYF. The CDR3 nucleotides read TGCAGTGCTCAGGACATACAAGAGACCCAGTACTTC.

The genes are TRBV20-1 and TRBJ1-6; the D gene is possibly TRBD1 (5 bases). The CDR3 totals 14 residues. V was clipped by 0 bases and J by 7 bases, with 10 bases between them. CDR1 is DFQATT, CDR2 SNEGSKA, per germline (reference sequence). The CDR3 DNA sequence: TGCAGTGCTAGAGATCGGGGGGTAAATTCACCCCTCCACTTT. It translates to CSARDRGVNSPLHF.

This chain uses TRBV29-1 with TRBJ2-7; D remains unclear. V was shortened by 4 bases and J by 5 bases, with 12 bases between the two germline ends. The germline CDR1 and CDR2 sequences are SQVTM and ANQGSEA. The CDR3 is made up of 12 amino acids. CDR3 sequence: CSVAVGSDEQYF. CDR3 sequence (DNA): TGCAGCGTTGCCGTAGGGTCCGACGAGCAGTACTTC.

This clonotype was observed a handful of times. V usage is TRBV29-1 and J usage is TRBJ2-5, with D perhaps TRBD2 (6 bases). The CDR3 consists of 13 residues. Trimming took off 7 bases at V and 1 base at J, with 13 bases between the two ends. CDR1 and CDR2 (germline): SQVTM, ANQGSEA. The CDR3 reads CSANRRAQETQYF. CDR3 coding DNA: TGCAGCGCCAACCGGAGGGCCCAAGAGACCCAGTACTTC.

This clonotype occurred a few times. The rearrangement uses TRBV25-1 and TRBJ1-4; D is possibly TRBD1 (6 bases). CDR1 MGHDK and CDR2 SYGVNS come from the germline V gene. Trimming took off 2 bases at V and 0 bases at J, with 13 bases between the two ends. This CDR3 comprises 17 residues. Written as DNA, the CDR3 is TGTGCCAGCAGTGAAGGACAGAGGGGCCCAACTAATGAAAAACTGTTTTTT. It specifies CASSEGQRGPTNEKLFF.

This rearrangement joins TRBV5-1 to TRBJ2-3; the D gene could be TRBD1 or TRBD2 (6 bases each). Germline V gene lookup returns CDR1 SGHRS and CDR2 YFSETQ. Trimming took off 1 base at V and 5 bases at J, with 14 bases between the two ends. This CDR3 is built from 15 residues. CDR3 protein: CASSLFGGQGDTQYF. The CDR3 DNA reads as TGCGCCAGCAGCTTGTTTGGGGGGCAGGGAGATACGCAGTATTTT.

V is TRBV28 and J is TRBJ2-2; 9 bases align to TRBD2. This CDR3 is 16 amino acids long. The ends lost 2 bases at V and 6 bases at J; junction bases unmatched: 7. CDR1 MDHEN and CDR2 SYDVKM come from the germline V gene. The CDR3 DNA is TGTGCCAGCAGTTTACCGGGACTAGCAGAGGCCGGGGAGCTGTTTTTT. The encoded protein is CASSLPGLAEAGELFF.

This clonotype appeared once. CDR3 sequence reads: CASSPGTTVNEQFF. In DNA form, the CDR3 reads TGTGCCAGCAGTCCCGGGACTACTGTCAACGAGCAGTTCTTC. The V and J genes are TRBV12-3 or TRBV12-4 and TRBJ2-1, with 7 bases identical to TRBD2. With 5 bases clipped from V and 10 bases from J, the junction kept 11 bases outside the gene matches. The CDR3 runs 14 residues.

Worth noting for this clonotype: A read error may account for a junction end that differs from germline. V is TRBV13 and J is TRBJ1-6; D is ambiguous. Germline V gene data show CDR1 as PRHDT and CDR2 as FYEKMQ (reference sequence). The CDR3 loop spans 16 amino acids. CDR3 sequence reads: CASSLGLGGDTSPLHF. In DNA form, the CDR3 reads TGTGCCAGCAGCTTAGGCCTTGGCGGGGATACGTCACCCCTTCACTTT.

The rearrangement uses TRBV19 and TRBJ1-5; 8 nucleotides align to TRBD1. The CDR3 has 16 residues. Germline values: CDR1 LNHDA, CDR2 SQIVND (reference sequence). Losses at the gene ends were 0 bases for V and 4 bases for J; bases not matched to a gene: 5. DNA for the CDR3: TGTGCCAGTAGTATAGACGCAACAGGGGGGAATCAGCCCCAGCATTTT. Translation gives CASSIDATGGNQPQHF.

This clonotype was detected only a few times. CDR3 nucleotides: TGCAGTGCTAGAGGTGGCGGGGGTCAGGGGAACACTGAAGCTTTCTTT. Encoded protein: CSARGGGGQGNTEAFF. The chain has TRBV20-1 and TRBJ1-1; maybe TRBD1 (5 bases). The V and J ends lost 1 base and 1 base respectively, with 16 bases between them. This CDR3 has 16 residues. Germline V gives CDR1 DFQATT, CDR2 SNEGSKA (reference sequence).

This clonotype has just a few counts. The chain has TRBV12-3 or TRBV12-4 and TRBJ2-7; TRBD2 is a possible D gene (5 bases). The CDR3 length is 13 residues. Between the trimmed V and J ends, which lost 6 bases and 7 bases, there was a span of 16 bases. The CDR3 sequence is CASSLRASGEQYV. DNA of the CDR3: TGTGCCAGCAGCTTAAGGGCCTCGGGAGAGCAGTACGTC.

V usage is TRBV4-3 and J usage is TRBJ2-3; TRBD1 or TRBD2 may be the D gene (5 bases each). Per germline, CDR1 LGHNA and CDR2 YSLEER. Trimming removed 7 bases at V and 4 bases at J, with 18 bases between. This CDR3 is built from 15 residues. The CDR3 region is CASTPSLGVADTQYF. In DNA, the CDR3 is TGCGCCAGCACGCCCAGTCTGGGGGTGGCAGATACGCAGTATTTT.

The chain employs TRBV12-3 or TRBV12-4 and TRBJ2-1; D remains ambiguous. The CDR3 loop spans 14 amino acids. V was clipped by 5 bases and J by 5 bases, with 13 bases between them. The CDR3 reads CASSPPDHNNEQFF. As DNA, the CDR3 is TGTGCCAGCAGTCCGCCGGACCACAACAATGAGCAGTTCTTC.

This chain links TRBV20-1 with TRBJ2-3; D is unresolved. V lost 0 bases, J lost 4 bases, and 17 bases lay in between. Germline V CDR1 and CDR2: DFQATT, SNEGSKA (reference sequence). The CDR3 spans 16 residues. The CDR3 nucleotides are TGCAGTGCTAGAGACTTCTCTGGAGTTGGCGCAGATACGCAGTATTTT. It specifies CSARDFSGVGADTQYF.

In its sample, this clonotype was seen once. The V call is TRBV9, the J call TRBJ2-7; the match to TRBD2 covers 9 bases. The J segment lost 2 bases and the V segment lost 7 bases, leaving 13 bases of the junction unmatched. Germline V gene sequence: CDR1 SGDLS, CDR2 YYNGEE. The CDR3 is 16 amino acids. CDR3 nucleotides: TGTGCCAGCGGGCCCAGGGTAGCGGGGGAGACCTACGAGCAGTACTTC. Translating it yields CASGPRVAGETYEQYF.

In its sample, this clonotype was seen many times. J is TRBJ2-6 and V is TRBV4-3; D remains ambiguous. The CDR3 contains 14 residues. Per germline, CDR1 LGHNA and CDR2 YSLEER. V lost 2 bases and J lost 0, with 2 bases in between. The DNA of the CDR3 is TGCGCCAGCAGCCAACACTCTGGGGCCAACGTCCTGACTTTC. Its protein is CASSQHSGANVLTF.

This clonotype was counted a few times. This rearrangement joins TRBV12-3 or TRBV12-4 to TRBJ1-2, with D perhaps matching TRBD1 (5 bases). CDR3 length: 14 amino acids. V was shortened by 1 base and J by 6 bases, with 12 bases between the two germline ends. The CDR3 DNA follows: TGTGCCAGCAGTTTAGAGGCAGGGTTGCATGGCTACACCTTC. Its translation is CASSLEAGLHGYTF.

Details on this clonotype: A much larger clone sits a single nucleotide away, making a read error possible. This chain uses TRBV12-3 or TRBV12-4 with TRBJ2-3; the D is unclear. This CDR3 is 13 amino acids long. V was cut by 4 bases and J by 0 bases, with 5 bases left in between. Here the CDR3 reads CASSCLSTDTQYF. Written as DNA, the CDR3 is TGTGCCAGCAGTTGCCTGAGCACAGATACGCAGTATTTT.

This clonotype was detected only a few times. V and J are TRBV7-8 and TRBJ2-1; maybe TRBD1 (6 bases). The CDR3 totals 16 residues. In germline, CDR1 is SGHVS, CDR2 FQNEAQ. Trimming cost V 5 bases and J 5 bases, with 19 bases left between them. The CDR3 DNA follows: TGTGCCAGCAGCCCCGCGGACAGCGTACCCCACAATGAGCAGTTCTTC. It codes for CASSPADSVPHNEQFF.

V gene TRBV4-1 combines with J gene TRBJ1-4, with 9 bases aligning to TRBD1. Looked up from germline, CDR1 is MGHRA and CDR2 is YSYEKL. CDR3 length equals 14 residues. With 3 bases clipped from V and 8 bases from J, the junction kept 4 bases outside the gene matches. The CDR3 sequence is CASSQGTGWEKLFF. For the CDR3, the DNA is TGCGCCAGCAGCCAGGGGACAGGGTGGGAAAAACTGTTTTTT.

The table lists this clonotype with many counts. This chain joins TRBV10-1 and TRBJ2-7; no clear D gene. V shed 4 bases and J shed 1 base, with 11 bases lying between them. Germline V gene lookup returns CDR1 WNHNN and CDR2 SYGVQD (reference sequence). CDR3 size: 14 residues. The CDR3 nucleotides read TGCGCCAGCAGTGGACCTGGTCAGTCCTACGAGCAGTACTTC. It translates to CASSGPGQSYEQYF.